These T cell receptor beta chains were read from a single sample in a study of T cells in localized non-small cell lung cancer. Sequencing used immunoSEQ multiplex PCR; TCRdb keeps in-frame clones, though not all of them. The sample records 20,000 to 25,000 clones, approximately 91% being singletons. The material was peripheral blood, obtained before any cancer treatment. The source of these receptors is a male donor older than 55 with stage I lung adenocarcinoma. The CDR3 runs from the conserved cysteine through the conserved F or W. The order of the fields is J gene, D gene, V gene, clone size, CDR3 protein, CDR3 DNA. D genes are given only for firm matches. Rows may omit the clone size; those that give it use once, few, many or a size class.

>TRBJ1-3|TRBD1|TRBV27|few
CASSIRQGSGNTIYF
TGTGCCAGCAGTATACGACAGGGATCTGGAAACACCATATATTTT
>TRBJ1-5|-|TRBV28|-
CASSPGYRDSSNQPQHF
TGTGCCAGCAGTCCGGGGTACAGGGACTCTAGCAATCAGCCCCAGCATTTT
>TRBJ2-5|TRBD2|TRBV6-1|-
CASSETSGGAGETQYF
TGTGCCAGCAGTGAGACTAGCGGGGGGGCCGGGGAGACCCAGTACTTC
>TRBJ1-4|TRBD1|TRBV5-6|-
CASSVRGQGAEKLFF
TGTGCCAGCAGCGTCCGGGGACAGGGAGCCGAAAAACTGTTTTTT
>TRBJ2-3|TRBD2|TRBV9|-
CASSGGASGRAVTDTQYF
TGTGCCAGCAGCGGAGGGGCTAGCGGGAGGGCCGTTACAGATACGCAGTATTTT
>TRBJ2-5|-|TRBV14|once
CASSQEGRGQETQYF
TGTGCCAGCAGCCAAGAGGGGCGAGGACAAGAGACCCAGTACTTC
>TRBJ1-3|-|TRBV11-2|-
CASSLVLSGNTIYF
TGTGCCAGCAGCTTGGTCCTCTCTGGAAACACCATATATTTT
>TRBJ1-1|TRBD1|TRBV11-3|-
CASSPDRANTEAFF
TGTGCCAGCAGCCCCGACAGGGCGAACACTGAAGCTTTCTTT
>TRBJ2-1|TRBD2|TRBV27|-
CASTSLGLGLGRDEQFF
TGTGCCAGCACCTCACTGGGACTAGGACTAGGGCGGGATGAGCAGTTCTTC
>TRBJ1-5|-|TRBV7-2|-
CASSLVINQPQHF
TGTGCCAGCAGCTTAGTTATCAATCAGCCCCAGCATTTT
>TRBJ1-1|-|TRBV7-3|-
CASSLAPADTEAFF
TGTGCCAGCAGCTTAGCCCCGGCGGACACTGAAGCTTTCTTT
>TRBJ2-3|-|TRBV19|-
CASIDGRTDTQYF
TGTGCCAGTATTGACGGACGCACAGATACGCAGTATTTT
>TRBJ2-3|-|TRBV19|-
CASSIGEAADTQYF
TGTGCCAGTAGTATAGGAGAAGCAGCCGATACGCAGTATTTT
>TRBJ2-7|-|TRBV7-2|-
CASSLTGYEQYF
TGTGCCAGCAGCTTAACTGGCTACGAGCAGTACTTC
>TRBJ1-4|-|TRBV19|-
CASSIDHGQRAYRREEKLFF
TGTGCCAGTAGTATAGATCACGGACAGCGAGCGTACCGAAGGGAAGAAAAACTGTTTTTT
>TRBJ1-1|TRBD1|TRBV7-9|-
CASSLGTGLTEAFF
TGTGCCAGCAGCCTAGGGACAGGGTTAACTGAAGCTTTCTTT
>TRBJ1-6|-|TRBV4-1|-
CASSQGDRNNSPLHF
TGCGCCAGCAGCCAAGGCGACAGAAATAATTCACCCCTCCACTTT
>TRBJ1-5|TRBD1|TRBV5-6|-
CASSGKTGEGNQPQHF
TGTGCCAGCAGCGGAAAGACAGGGGAAGGCAATCAGCCCCAGCATTTT
>TRBJ1-3|-|TRBV6-6|-
CASSSGPARMNTIYF
TGTGCCAGCAGTTCCGGACCTGCTAGGATGAACACCATATATTTT
>TRBJ2-7|-|TRBV27|-
CASSLGEGEQYF
TGTGCCAGCAGTTTGGGTGAGGGCGAGCAGTACTTC
>TRBJ1-2|TRBD1|TRBV7-9|-
CASSPQGNGVSGYTF
TGTGCCAGCAGCCCACAGGGGAATGGGGTCTCTGGCTACACCTTC
>TRBJ1-5|-|TRBV5-6|-
CASSLGGPGYSNQPQHF
TGTGCCAGCAGTCTGGGGGGGCCAGGCTATAGCAATCAGCCCCAGCATTTT
>TRBJ1-3|-|TRBV7-6|-
CASSSRAGNTIYF
TGTGCCAGCAGTTCTCGGGCTGGAAACACCATATATTTT
>TRBJ1-2|TRBD1|TRBV18|-
CASSPDRVLANYGYTF
TGTGCCAGCTCACCCGACAGGGTGTTAGCTAACTATGGCTACACCTTC